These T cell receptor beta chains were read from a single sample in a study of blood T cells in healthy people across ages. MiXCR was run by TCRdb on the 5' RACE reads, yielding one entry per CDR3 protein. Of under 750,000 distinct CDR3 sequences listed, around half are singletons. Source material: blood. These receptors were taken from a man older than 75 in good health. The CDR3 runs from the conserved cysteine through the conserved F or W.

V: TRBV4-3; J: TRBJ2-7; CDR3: CASSQDGVGAYEQYF
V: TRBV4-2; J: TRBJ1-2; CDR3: CASSRGTGADFGYGYTF
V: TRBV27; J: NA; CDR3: CASSLSSGRSYEQYF
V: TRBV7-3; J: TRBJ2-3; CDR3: CASSLNGRGTDTQYF
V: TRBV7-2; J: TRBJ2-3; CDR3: CASSPSGFSTDTQYF
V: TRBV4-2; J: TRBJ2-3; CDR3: CASSLTARTSGSRSRGDTQYF
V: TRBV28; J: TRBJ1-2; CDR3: CASSSGNYGYTF
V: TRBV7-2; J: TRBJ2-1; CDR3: CASSQTSHEQFF
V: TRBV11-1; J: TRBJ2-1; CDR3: CASSPSTGGLGNEQFF
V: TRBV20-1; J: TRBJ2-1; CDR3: CSATQGADYNEQFF
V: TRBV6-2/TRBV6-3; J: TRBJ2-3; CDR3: CASSWRTSGSGVTDTQYF
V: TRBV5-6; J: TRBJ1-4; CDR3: CASSLRTGKRDEKLFF
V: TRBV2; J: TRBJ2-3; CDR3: CASGQREGRRTDTQYF
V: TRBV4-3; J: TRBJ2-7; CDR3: CASSQEPSGRPYEQYF
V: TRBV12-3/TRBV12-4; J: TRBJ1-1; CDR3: CASSLGGGDTEAFF
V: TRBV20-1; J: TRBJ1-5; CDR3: CSARVPGFSSNQPQHF
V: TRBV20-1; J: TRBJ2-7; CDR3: CSASGQSYEQYF
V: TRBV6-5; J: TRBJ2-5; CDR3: CASSYRGEIGETQYF
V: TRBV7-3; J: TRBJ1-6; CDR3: CASSLDGANSPLHF
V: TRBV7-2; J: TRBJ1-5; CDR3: CASSLGDFQPQHF
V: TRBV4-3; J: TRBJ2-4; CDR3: CASSQGRAGAKNIQYF
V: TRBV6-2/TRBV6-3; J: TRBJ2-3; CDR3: CASSYGRSHADTQYF
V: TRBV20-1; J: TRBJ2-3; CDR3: CSTEPSESTDTQYF
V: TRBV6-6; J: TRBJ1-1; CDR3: CASSPRTGGAEEAFF
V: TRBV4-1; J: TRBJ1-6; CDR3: CASSQTPGQGNSPLHF
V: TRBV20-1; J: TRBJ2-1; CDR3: CSVGTDYNEQFF
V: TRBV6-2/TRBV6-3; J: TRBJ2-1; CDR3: CASRTIRWGNNEQFF
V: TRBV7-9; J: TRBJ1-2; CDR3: CASTPSGANYGYTF
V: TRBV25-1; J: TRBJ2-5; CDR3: CASSESLAGQETQYF
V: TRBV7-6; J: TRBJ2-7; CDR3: CASSSRQLGEQYF
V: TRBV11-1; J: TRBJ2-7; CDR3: CASNSGTEIYEQYF
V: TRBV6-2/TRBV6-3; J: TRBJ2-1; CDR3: CASGRENYNEQFF
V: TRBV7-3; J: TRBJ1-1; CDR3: CASSLFPGQGEAFF
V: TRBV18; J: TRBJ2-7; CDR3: CASSPGATTEQYF
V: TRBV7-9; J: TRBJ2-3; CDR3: CASSRSTGTDTQYF
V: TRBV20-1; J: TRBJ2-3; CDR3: CSARVRLTSGGNTQYF
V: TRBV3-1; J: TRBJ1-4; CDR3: CASSPQGGSNGEKLFF
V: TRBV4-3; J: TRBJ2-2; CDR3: CASSQDFHRANTGELFF
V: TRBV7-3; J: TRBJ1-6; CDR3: CASSPGPHSPLHF
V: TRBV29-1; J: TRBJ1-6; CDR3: CSVEGFRNSPLHF
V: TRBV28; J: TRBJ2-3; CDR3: CASSLWGDRGSTDTQYF
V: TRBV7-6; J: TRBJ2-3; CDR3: CASSLRSSGPTDTQYF
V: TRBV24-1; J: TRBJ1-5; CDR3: CATRGTSYSNQPQHF
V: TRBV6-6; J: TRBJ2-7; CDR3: CASSDGVGYEQYF
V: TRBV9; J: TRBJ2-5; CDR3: CASSSAGRQETQYF
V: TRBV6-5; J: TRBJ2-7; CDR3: CASSDSQGSYEQYF
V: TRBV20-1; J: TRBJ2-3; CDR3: CRGSSVGGGTDTQYF
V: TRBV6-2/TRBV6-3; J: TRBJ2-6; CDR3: CASGYSGANVLTF
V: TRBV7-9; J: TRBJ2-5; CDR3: CASSLRELAETQYF
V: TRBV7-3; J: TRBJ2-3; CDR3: CASSLGSRTDTQYF
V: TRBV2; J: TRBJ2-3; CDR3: CASKGLAGGTDTQYF
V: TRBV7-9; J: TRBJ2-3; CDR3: CASSSGQATTDTQYF
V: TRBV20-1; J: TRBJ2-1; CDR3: CSATRTGSSYNEQFF
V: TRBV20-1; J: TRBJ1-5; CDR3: CSASPGTQPQPQHF
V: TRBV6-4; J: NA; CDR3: CASSESGRSPWTQYF
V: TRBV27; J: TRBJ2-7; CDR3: CARGSINTGYEQYF
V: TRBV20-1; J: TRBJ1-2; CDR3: CSARDFDYNYGYTF
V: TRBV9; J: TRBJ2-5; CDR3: CASSMDRYQETQYF
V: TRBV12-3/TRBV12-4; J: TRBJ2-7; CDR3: CASRWTGGDNEQYF